The T cell receptor beta chain described here comes from a study of blood T cell repertoires in COVID-19. As for the study in general: The origin of the acute and convalescent COVID-19 samples was the United States, Italy and Spain. PBMCs, B-cell-depleted T cells, or T cells provided the cDNA or gDNA that made up the material.

CDR3 length: 14 residues. In germline, CDR1 is MNHEY, CDR2 SVGAGI. Trimming stripped 5 bases from V and 2 bases from J, with 9 bases between. Sequencing was performed with immunoSEQ multiplex PCR; in TCRdb, only in-frame clones are kept and a portion is missing. The top ten hold 3.5% of the sample, which has under 30,000 clones, 80% to 90% seen once. In this sample, this clone turned up a few times. Sequencing used peripheral blood. The chain has TRBV6-5 and TRBJ1-4; D may be TRBD1 (5 bases). The TCR comes from a human donor in a cohort sampled during active COVID-19. The CDR3 DNA follows: TGTGCCAGCAGTCTGACAGACACTAATGAAAAACTGTTTTTT. The encoded protein is CASSLTDTNEKLFF.